This paragraph covers one T cell receptor beta chain sequence. This record comes from a study of cytomegalovirus exposure and HLA in healthy donors. PCR involved 60 Vbeta and 13 Jbeta primers. Clones were read by immunoSEQ multiplex PCR, and TCRdb kept only the in-frame ones, dropping some. The table records about 140,000 clones, about 75% of them present only once. The junction had 29 bases not matched to a gene; V was cut back by 6 bases and J by 2 bases. The CDR3 totals 24 residues. The germline CDR1 and CDR2 sequences are LNHDA and SQIVND (reference sequence). This clonotype originated in a man between 18 and 35 years old in good health and CMV-seropositive. The sample was PBMCs. The chain couples TRBV19 to TRBJ2-6, with 9 bases matching TRBD2. The CDR3 region has the DNA TGTGCCAGTAGAAACATGCCTTGGGGGAACTTTAGCGGGAGTTTATTCGCTGGGGCCAACGTCCTGACTTTC. Protein sequence: CASRNMPWGNFSGSLFAGANVLTF. The variable domain in full, with the rest retrieved from reference TRBV19 and TRBJ2-6, is DGGITQSPKYLFRKEGQNVTLSCEQNLNHDAMYWYRQDPGQGLRLIYYSQIVNDFQKGDIAEGYSVSREKKESFPLTVTSAQKNPTAFYLCASRNMPWGNFSGSLFAGANVLTFGAGSRLTVL.